This TCR beta chain was observed in a study of post-analysis software for immune sequencing data. CDR1 SGHRS and CDR2 YFSETQ come from the germline V gene. The CDR3 length is 20 residues. V dropped 1 base and J dropped 0 bases, with 25 bases sitting between them. The TCR beta cDNA libraries contained unique molecular identifiers. MiXCR, applied by TCRdb to the PCR reads, yields one record per CDR3 protein. This repertoire shows 800,000 to 950,000 distinct CDR3 sequences, about 57% found once; its top ten account for roughly 4.4%. General observations from the study: Controls showed lower frequencies than patients for a handful of TRBV segments, and TRBV5-6, TRBV5-1 and TRBV20-1 were among these.

Points on this clonotype: The antigen is undetermined.

The receptor's source is a girl between 10 and 17 years old with multiple sclerosis. The V gene is TRBV5-1, the J gene TRBJ1-2, with a possible D match to TRBD1 (6 bases). Specimen: blood. CDR3 DNA: TGCGCCAGCAGCTTGTCTTCCCCCGGACAGAGGACCAGAACTAACTATGGCTACACCTTC. The encoded protein is CASSLSSPGQRTRTNYGYTF.